What follows describes a single T cell receptor (beta chain). Its target is unknown. This entry is derived from a study of shared clonotypes between healthy human individuals. Notes on the study in general: When naive CD4 clonotypes were compared across a handful of donors, 4% to 6.5% were shared.

Positively selected for CCR7, the CD45RO-negative cells used as naive CD8 cells excluded terminally differentiated effector memory CD45RA+ cells. Using immunoSEQ multiplex PCR, the repertoire was profiled, and TCRdb retains in-frame clones only, with some absent. The sample holds roughly 1,800,000 clones, about 95% seen once. The sample taken for sequencing was naive CD8+ T cells sorted from blood. This clonotype was sampled from a man between 18 and 35 years old in good health.

CDR3 sequence reads: CASSQTGDYEQYF. The CDR3 DNA reads TGTGCCAGCAGTCAGACAGGGGACTACGAGCAGTACTTC. The genes are TRBV28 and TRBJ2-7; 8 nucleotides match TRBD1. The V gene's germline CDR1 is MDHEN and CDR2 SYDVKM. V shed 5 bases, J shed 3 bases, and the junction held 3 bases outside the gene matches. There are 13 residues in the CDR3.